This T cell receptor (beta chain) was identified during a study of Ad26.COV2.S vaccination and SARS-CoV-2 variants. Germline V gives CDR1 LGHNA, CDR2 YNFKEQ. The V and J ends lost 0 bases and 2 bases respectively, with 7 bases between them. This CDR3 comprises 14 residues. Generated by immunoSEQ multiplex PCR, the TCRdb table keeps only in-frame clones and is missing some. The sample consists of 300,000 to 400,000 clones, roughly 84% of them appearing once. Described treatment: around 19 received Ad26.COV2.S at low or high dose, single or two shots; roughly five received placebo; per-sample allocation not given. Sampling took place 63 days after the first vaccine or placebo injection. This clone was detected once.

This chain joins TRBV4-2 and TRBJ2-5, with D unresolved. The sample in question was peripheral blood, obtained in a trial of Ad26.COV2.S vaccine versus placebo. This TCR was sampled from a person between 18 and 60 years old who received the Ad26.COV2.S COVID-19 vaccine or a placebo. The CDR3 region is CASSQEVLQETQYF. The CDR3 nucleotides read TGTGCCAGCAGCCAAGAGGTGCTACAAGAGACCCAGTACTTC.